This TCR beta chain is from a study of OX40 agonist ivuxolimab in advanced cancers. Study results and caveats: At 0.1 to 3.0 mg/kg and by week 6, clonal expansion occurred in CD4+ and CD8+ blood T cells. More expanded clones were found, on average, in CD8+ than in CD4+ T cells.

To note about this clone: Its specificity is unknown.

This CDR3 has 13 residues. Looked up from germline, CDR1 is SGHTA and CDR2 is FQGNSA. Trimming stripped 4 bases from V and 9 bases from J, with 13 bases between. Libraries were prepared by immunoSEQ multiplex PCR; TCRdb keeps only in-frame clonotypes and omits some of them. The sample yields some 81,000 clones, roughly 91% seen once. This chain joins TRBV7-2 and TRBJ2-1; TRBD2 might be the D (5 bases). The sequence derives from an adult with an advanced solid tumor such as melanoma, head and neck, liver or kidney cancer. The sequencing here drew on CD4+ or CD8+ T cells sorted from blood, taken in a trial of the OX40 agonist ivuxolimab. Here the CDR3 DNA reads TGTGCCAGCAGCTCTCTCGGGGTTGGTGAGCAGTTCTTC. Amino acids: CASSSLGVGEQFF.